This T cell receptor beta chain originates from a study of cytomegalovirus exposure and HLA in healthy donors. Notes on the study in general: Previously analyzed data showed that most TCR beta V segments were productive at a frequency of about 90% or about 30%.

Of note for this clone: Its antigen is not known.

The PCR employed 60 Vbeta primers together with 13 Jbeta primers. Some clones are missing from TCRdb's copy, which holds only in-frame ones; the method was immunoSEQ multiplex PCR. The sample has 150,000 to 200,000 clones, around 78% seen once; the top ten hold around 3.1%. In germline, CDR1 is LNHDA, CDR2 SQIVND (reference sequence). This CDR3 is built from 12 residues. V lost 2 bases, J lost 6 bases, and 5 bases lay in between. Each donor was healthy, and each was a bone marrow donor. The sequenced sample consisted of PBMCs. The chain is built from TRBV19 and TRBJ1-5, with D possibly being TRBD1 (5 bases). This TCR was sampled from a woman in her 40s in good health and CMV-seronegative. CDR3 sequence (DNA): TGTGCCAGTAGTATACAGGGTCAGCCCCAGCATTTT. This codes for CASSIQGQPQHF. Full variable domain (missing parts from reference TRBV19 and TRBJ1-5): DGGITQSPKYLFRKEGQNVTLSCEQNLNHDAMYWYRQDPGQGLRLIYYSQIVNDFQKGDIAEGYSVSREKKESFPLTVTSAQKNPTAFYLCASSIQGQPQHFGDGTRLSIL.